The 15 T cell receptor beta chains presented below share a single source sample, sequenced in a study of post-analysis software for immune sequencing data. The study, taken as a whole, reports: The study found TRBV5-6, TRBV5-1 and TRBV20-1 among five TRBV segments more frequent in patients than controls.

No antigen has been assigned to these receptors. Prepared libraries of TCR beta cDNA carried unique molecular identifiers. TCRdb called the PCR reads again in MiXCR, with one record for every CDR3 protein. The sample holds roughly 430,000 distinct CDR3 sequences, less than 40% seen once. The sample was blood. These receptors all stem from a girl aged 2 to 9 with multiple sclerosis.

The chain uses TRBV5-6 and TRBJ1-1; D gene unclear. From germline, CDR1 is SGHDT and CDR2 YYEEEE. Trimming cost V 0 bases and J 2 bases, with 11 bases left between them. The CDR3 contains 15 residues. The CDR3 sequence: CASSLEPLGNTEAFF. The DNA of the CDR3 is TGTGCCAGCAGCTTGGAGCCGCTTGGAAACACTGAAGCTTTCTTT.

The chain employs TRBV20-1 and TRBJ1-5, with D hard to call. Trimming pared 0 bases from V and 5 bases from J, leaving 14 bases between. This CDR3 has 15 amino acids. Germline CDR1 and CDR2: DFQATT and SNEGSKA (reference sequence). The CDR3 protein is CSARDLWGGDQPQHF. CDR3 DNA sequence: TGCAGTGCTAGAGACTTATGGGGAGGTGATCAGCCCCAGCATTTT.

This clonotype has at least ten counts. This chain connects TRBV27 to TRBJ1-2; 12 bases agree with TRBD1. Germline assignment: CDR1 MNHEY and CDR2 SMNVEV (reference sequence). V shed 1 base and J 8 bases; nucleotides not matched to a gene: 11. The CDR3 extends over 17 amino acids. DNA of the CDR3: TGTGCCAGCAGTTTATTCGGGACAGGGGGCTCTCTGAGGGGCTACACCTTC. Translating it yields CASSLFGTGGSLRGYTF.

This clonotype was detected only a few times. J is TRBJ2-3 and V is TRBV11-2, with D perhaps matching TRBD2 (6 bases). Trimming took 3 bases from V and 4 from J, leaving 11 bases between them. Germline CDR1 and CDR2: SGHAT and FQNNGV. There are 14 residues in the CDR3. The CDR3 nucleotides read TGTGCCAGCAGCTTCTTGGGAGGTGCAGATACGCAGTATTTT. Translated: CASSFLGGADTQYF.

The J gene is TRBJ2-7, the V gene TRBV6-5; possibly TRBD1 or TRBD2 for D (5 bases each). Germline CDR1 is MNHEY and CDR2 is SVGAGI. The CDR3 sequence is 17 residues long. The V gene lost 0 bases and the J gene lost 2 bases, with 17 bases spanning the gap. CDR3 nucleotides: TGTGCCAGCAGTTACTCGAGGGGCGGACCGACACCCTACGAGCAGTACTTC. It specifies CASSYSRGGPTPYEQYF.

In this sample, this clonotype turned up a few times. The V gene is TRBV20-1, the J gene TRBJ1-4; D possibly corresponds to TRBD1 (5 bases). CDR1 and CDR2 from the germline V gene are DFQATT and SNEGSKA (reference sequence). The V end lost 3 bases, the J end lost 5 bases, and 13 bases lay between the germline ends. The CDR3 has 14 amino acids. This CDR3 is CSARPEQGNEKLFF. The CDR3 nucleotides read TGCAGTGCTAGGCCTGAGCAGGGCAATGAAAAACTGTTTTTT.

CDR3 loop: CASSLTGVQPQHF. In DNA, the CDR3 is TGTGCCAGCAGTTTAACCGGGGTTCAGCCCCAGCATTTT. The chain joins TRBV12-3 or TRBV12-4 to TRBJ1-5; D is unresolved. The CDR3 runs to 13 residues. Trimming removed 2 bases at V and 6 bases at J, with 8 bases between.

The chain links TRBV28 to TRBJ2-7; 8 nucleotides align to TRBD1. The V gene end was trimmed by 6 bases and the J gene end by 1 base; junction bases not matched to a gene: 11. This CDR3 region has 16 residues. Germline-derived CDR1 and CDR2 are MDHEN and SYDVKM. The CDR3, as DNA: TGTGCCAGCAGCCTCCTACCGGGACAGGCATCCTACGAGCAGTACTTC. It translates to CASSLLPGQASYEQYF. Using reference TRBV28 and TRBJ2-7 for the parts outside the CDR3, the full variable domain is DVKVTQSSRYLVKRTGEKVFLECVQDMDHENMFWYRQDPGLGLRLIYFSYDVKMKEKGDIPEGYSVSREKKERFSLILESASTNQTSMYLCASSLLPGQASYEQYFGPGTRLTVT.

The rearrangement uses TRBV20-1 and TRBJ1-6; D uncertain. The CDR3 has 12 amino acids. Trimming took 6 bases from V and 15 from J, leaving 18 bases between them. Germline CDR1 reads DFQATT; CDR2 reads SNEGSKA (reference sequence). The CDR3 DNA reads TGCAGTGCCACCGGACGGGAGGATCGCCTCCACTTT. Protein: CSATGREDRLHF.

The V and J genes are TRBV3-1 and TRBJ2-1; TRBD2 matches 11 bases. Germline-derived CDR1 and CDR2 are LGHDT and YNNKEL (reference sequence). V trimming: 6 bases; J trimming: 4 bases; junction bases outside the gene matches: 8. This CDR3 has 16 amino acids. CDR3 nucleotides: TGTGCCAGCAGACCGTTGGGACTAGCGGTTTACAATGAGCAGTTCTTC. Encoded protein: CASRPLGLAVYNEQFF.

This clonotype was detected only a few times. The CDR3 nucleotides are TGTGCCAGCAGCTCTGGGGCCTCGTGGGACACTGAAGCTTTCTTT. As protein: CASSSGASWDTEAFF. V is TRBV27 and J is TRBJ1-1; a possible D gene is TRBD1 (5 bases). The CDR3 spans 15 residues. V was pared by 6 bases and J by 3 bases, with 17 bases between. Germline V gene lookup returns CDR1 MNHEY and CDR2 SMNVEV (reference sequence).

V is TRBV7-3 and J is TRBJ2-7, with 8 positions matching TRBD2. After removal of 3 bases from V and 6 bases from J, the junction contained 10 bases not matched to a gene. Germline values: CDR1 SGHTA, CDR2 FQGTGA. This CDR3 contains 15 residues. The CDR3 loop reads CASSFVAGTRIEQYF. In DNA form, the CDR3 reads TGTGCCAGCAGCTTCGTCGCCGGGACTAGAATCGAGCAGTACTTC.

This chain connects TRBV12-3 or TRBV12-4 to TRBJ1-2; tentatively, D is TRBD1 (5 bases). V lost 5 bases and J 2 bases, leaving 12 bases between the germline ends. The CDR3 has 14 amino acids. The CDR3 region has the DNA TGTGCCAGCAGTCAGACAGAACCAAACTATGGCTACACCTTC. Amino acids: CASSQTEPNYGYTF.

This clonotype was seen more than once but under ten times. CDR3 sequence reads: CATSDPGLPYEQYF. The DNA of the CDR3 is TGTGCCACCAGTGACCCGGGACTCCCATACGAGCAGTACTTC. V is TRBV24-1 and J is TRBJ2-7, with a weak D call TRBD2 (6 bases). V lost 4 bases to trimming and J lost 4 bases, with 13 bases between them. Germline assignment: CDR1 KGHDR and CDR2 SFDVKD. CDR3 size: 14 residues.

The chain combines TRBV7-8 with TRBJ2-1; 9 bases map to TRBD2. Germline CDR1 is SGHVS and CDR2 is FQNEAQ. CDR3 length: 19 amino acids. V dropped 2 bases and J dropped 8; count of bases not matched to a gene: 19. CDR3 amino acids: CASSLRRWREGVLSDEQFF. CDR3 sequence (DNA): TGTGCCAGCAGCTTACGTAGGTGGCGGGAGGGCGTTTTGTCGGATGAGCAGTTCTTC.